One and the same sample provided the 21 T cell receptor beta chains below, sequenced in a study of early T cells in non-severe SARS-CoV-2 infection. Each CDR3 protein is one row after TCRdb ran MiXCR on the 5' RACE reads. The sample records 60,000 to 70,000 distinct CDR3 sequences, just under 5% being singletons. The source material was whole blood. These receptors originate from an adult who was a healthcare worker with PCR-confirmed SARS-CoV-2 infection or an uninfected control (not recorded which).

The chain joins TRBV20-1 to TRBJ1-5; 7 bases align to TRBD1. The CDR3 is 15 residues long. The germline gives CDR1 DFQATT, CDR2 SNEGSKA (reference sequence). V shed 1 base, J shed 1 base, and the junction held 4 bases outside the gene matches. CDR3 in amino acids: CSARGAGGSNQPQHF. The CDR3 DNA is TGCAGTGCTAGAGGCGCAGGGGGGAGCAATCAGCCCCAGCATTTT.

This clonotype has a handful of counts. This chain joins TRBV29-1 and TRBJ2-3, with 7 bases fitting TRBD1. This CDR3 region has 13 residues. V gave up 4 bases and J gave up 6 bases; unmatched junction bases: 7. Looked up from germline, CDR1 is SQVTM and CDR2 is ANQGSEA. Written as DNA, the CDR3 is TGCAGCGTTGGACAGGGTCACGGGGATACGCAGTATTTT. It translates to CSVGQGHGDTQYF.

This chain links TRBV29-1 with TRBJ2-3, with 9 bases that match TRBD2. Germline CDR1 and CDR2: SQVTM and ANQGSEA. The CDR3 runs to 13 residues. V shed 4 bases, J shed 1 base, and the junction held 0 bases outside the gene matches. The CDR3 spells CSVVAGGTDTQYF. CDR3 nucleotide sequence: TGCAGCGTTGTAGCGGGGGGCACAGATACGCAGTATTTT.

In this sample, this clonotype turned up many times. J is TRBJ2-1 and V is TRBV25-1, with 8 bases identical to TRBD1. Germline values: CDR1 MGHDK, CDR2 SYGVNS. CDR3 length: 15 residues. The V gene end was trimmed by 4 bases and the J gene end by 8 bases; junction bases not matched to a gene: 10. Written as DNA, the CDR3 is TGTGCCAGCAGTGCGCCGGAACAGGGGGAGTATGAGCAGTTCTTC. It specifies CASSAPEQGEYEQFF.

At least ten counts were recorded for this clonotype. The V gene is TRBV10-3, the J gene TRBJ2-3; TRBD2 aligns across 8 bases. In germline, CDR1 is ENHRY, CDR2 SYGVKD. The CDR3 length is 19 residues. The V and J ends lost 0 bases and 0 bases, in that order; junction bases with no gene match: 11. CDR3: CAISESIFPSGRSTDTQYF. The CDR3 nucleotides read TGTGCCATCAGTGAGTCGATATTCCCTAGCGGGCGGAGCACAGATACGCAGTATTTT.

This clonotype appeared a few times. V usage is TRBV27 and J usage is TRBJ2-7, with 7 bases fitting TRBD2. The V gene's germline CDR1 is MNHEY and CDR2 SMNVEV (reference sequence). CDR3 size: 14 residues. V gave up 5 bases and J gave up 1 base; unmatched junction bases: 5. The CDR3, as DNA: TGTGCCAGCAGTAAGACTAGCAGGTCCTACGAGCAGTACTTC. Protein sequence: CASSKTSRSYEQYF.

This clonotype was seen at least ten times. This rearrangement joins TRBV20-1 to TRBJ2-7; 13 bases align to TRBD2. This CDR3 contains 15 residues. V lost 1 base, J lost 7 bases, and 7 bases stayed unmatched. Germline V gene data show CDR1 as DFQATT and CDR2 as SNEGSKA (reference sequence). The CDR3 is CSARVTSGGMGEQYF. In nucleotides, the CDR3 is TGCAGTGCTAGAGTGACTAGCGGGGGGATGGGGGAGCAGTACTTC.

The chain links TRBV6-5 to TRBJ1-2; weak D call: TRBD1 (5 bases). V lost 6 bases and J 4 bases, leaving 12 bases between the germline ends. Germline CDR1 reads MNHEY; CDR2 reads SVGAGI. The CDR3 has 13 residues. This chain's CDR3 is CASREKGPYGYTF. The CDR3 DNA reads TGTGCCAGCAGGGAGAAGGGACCCTATGGCTACACCTTC.

This clonotype has a handful of counts. The V call is TRBV19, the J call TRBJ2-6; D ambiguous. The CDR3 extends over 13 amino acids. Between the trimmed V and J ends, which lost 11 bases and 0 bases, there was a span of 8 bases. Germline CDR1 and CDR2: LNHDA and SQIVND (reference sequence). The CDR3 region is CAGRHSGANVLTF. The CDR3 DNA sequence: TGTGCCGGACGGCACTCTGGGGCCAACGTCCTGACTTTC.

This clonotype was picked up many times. The CDR3 DNA is TGCAGTGCTAGAGACCGAATGTGGGACAGGGGTGAAGCTTTCTTT. This gives the protein CSARDRMWDRGEAFF. This chain connects TRBV20-1 to TRBJ1-1; 10 bases line up with TRBD1. Germline CDR1 reads DFQATT; CDR2 reads SNEGSKA (reference sequence). The ends lost 0 bases at V and 7 bases at J; junction bases unmatched: 8. The CDR3 runs 15 residues.

This clonotype came up many times. The chain joins TRBV20-1 to TRBJ1-5, with a weak D call TRBD1 (6 bases). V dropped 0 bases and J dropped 7 bases, with 22 bases sitting between them. Per germline, CDR1 DFQATT and CDR2 SNEGSKA (reference sequence). This CDR3 has 17 amino acids. The CDR3: CSARDQVFMGAGQPQHF. DNA of the CDR3: TGCAGTGCTAGAGATCAAGTTTTTATGGGGGCAGGGCAGCCCCAGCATTTT.

This clonotype has a handful of counts. The gene calls are TRBV7-6 and TRBJ1-2; D is undetermined. Trimming pared 3 bases from V and 4 bases from J, leaving 9 bases between. The CDR3 is 13 residues long. CDR1 and CDR2 from the germline V gene are SGHVS and FNYEAQ. The CDR3: CASSLEGTYGYTF. In nucleotides, the CDR3 is TGTGCCAGCAGCTTGGAGGGAACCTATGGCTACACCTTC. Supplemented by reference TRBV7-6 and TRBJ1-2, the full variable domain reads GAGVSQSPRYKVTKRGQDVALRCDPISGHVSLYWYRQALGQGPEFLTYFNYEAQQDKSGLPNDRFSAERPEGSISTLTIQRTEQRDSAMYRCASSLEGTYGYTFGSGTRLTVV.

This clonotype was seen more than once but under ten times. The rearrangement joins TRBV29-1 to TRBJ1-1, with TRBD1 as a possible D gene (6 bases). This CDR3 spans 11 amino acids. Looked up from germline, CDR1 is SQVTM and CDR2 is ANQGSEA. Trimming took off 5 bases at V and 8 bases at J, with 12 bases between the two ends. The CDR3 region has the DNA TGCAGCGTTCTCGGGGGGACAGAAGCTTTCTTT. Translating gives CSVLGGTEAFF.

In this sample, this clonotype turned up many times. The rearrangement joins TRBV25-1 to TRBJ2-1; no clear D gene. V lost 4 bases and J lost 3, with 7 bases in between. Germline V lookup: CDR1 MGHDK, CDR2 SYGVNS. The CDR3 is made up of 13 amino acids. The CDR3 region is CASSGSIYNEQFF. CDR3 nucleotides: TGTGCCAGCAGTGGGTCAATCTACAATGAGCAGTTCTTC. The whole variable domain, remainder taken from reference TRBV25-1 and TRBJ2-1, is EADIYQTPRYLVIGTGKKITLECSQTMGHDKMYWYQQDPGMELHLIHYSYGVNSTEKGDLSSESTVSRIRTEHFPLTLESARPSHTSQYLCASSGSIYNEQFFGPGTRLTVL.

This clonotype was detected ten times or more. The V call is TRBV10-3, the J call TRBJ2-7; D is possibly TRBD2 (6 bases). V was clipped by 5 bases and J by 2 bases, with 16 bases between them. The CDR3 length is 15 residues. Per the germline V gene, CDR1 is ENHRY and CDR2 is SYGVKD. The CDR3 spells CAISPRGGKTYEQYF. The CDR3 region has the DNA TGTGCCATCAGTCCTAGGGGCGGGAAGACCTACGAGCAGTACTTC.

This clonotype showed up many times. The V and J genes are TRBV6-5 and TRBJ1-1, with D tentatively TRBD1 (5 bases). Germline loops: CDR1 MNHEY, CDR2 SVGAGI. The ends were cut back, 0 bases at V and 5 bases at J, with 13 bases in the middle. This CDR3 has 15 residues. CDR3 nucleotide sequence: TGTGCCAGCAGTTACTCCGGGGCAATCGGGACTGAAGCTTTCTTT. Translation: CASSYSGAIGTEAFF.

This clonotype was counted at least ten times. The chain recombines TRBV6-2 or TRBV6-3 with TRBJ1-5; no clear D gene. This CDR3 has 13 amino acids. The V gene's germline CDR1 is MNHEY and CDR2 SVGEGT. The ends were cut back, 0 bases at V and 3 bases at J, with 3 bases in the middle. CDR3 nucleotides: TGTGCCAGCAGTTACTCGAACAATCAGCCCCAGCATTTT. Translation gives CASSYSNNQPQHF.

The table lists this clonotype with a few counts. The rearrangement joins TRBV20-1 to TRBJ2-1, with D tentatively TRBD1 (6 bases). In germline, CDR1 is DFQATT, CDR2 SNEGSKA (reference sequence). CDR3 length: 16 residues. The germline V and J ends were trimmed by 0 bases and 4 bases, with 16 bases remaining between them. The CDR3 DNA is TGCAGTGCTAGAGATGTCGGAGGACAGCAATACAATGAGCAGTTCTTC. Its translation is CSARDVGGQQYNEQFF.

This clonotype was seen a handful of times. J is TRBJ2-1 and V is TRBV30; 10 nucleotides match TRBD2. Per germline, CDR1 GTSNPN and CDR2 SVGIG (reference sequence). The CDR3 runs to 14 residues. V was pared by 2 bases and J by 7 bases, with 5 bases of the junction left unmatched. The CDR3 nucleotides are TGTGCCTGGAGTACCGGGACTAGCGCAAATGAGCAGTTCTTC. Its translation is CAWSTGTSANEQFF. The whole variable domain, filled in from reference TRBV30 and TRBJ2-1, reads SQTIHQWPATLVQPVGSPLSLECTVEGTSNPNLYWYRQAAGRGLQLLFYSVGIGQISSEVPQNLSASRPQDRQFILSSKKLLLSDSGFYLCAWSTGTSANEQFFGPGTRLTVL.

This clonotype was seen at least ten times. The CDR3 DNA follows: TGTGCCAGCAGCGAACTAGTGAGACAGGGTTTGCAGCCCCAGCATTTT. It specifies CASSELVRQGLQPQHF. The rearrangement joins TRBV7-3 to TRBJ1-5, with 7 bases aligning to TRBD1. The CDR3 is 16 amino acids. V lost 5 bases, J lost 7 bases, and 14 bases stayed unmatched. The germline V gene has CDR1 SGHTA and CDR2 FQGTGA.

This clonotype was found many times. This chain uses TRBV6-5 with TRBJ1-2, with D perhaps TRBD1 (5 bases). CDR1 is MNHEY, CDR2 SVGAGI, per germline. V was shortened by 3 bases and J by 5 bases, with 7 bases between the two germline ends. This CDR3 spans 12 amino acids. CDR3 region: CASSYSGYGYTF. The CDR3 nucleotides are TGTGCCAGCAGTTATTCAGGGTATGGCTACACCTTC.